The subject of this entry is one TCR beta chain. The antigen is not known. This sample stems from a study of blood T cells in healthy people across ages. Around 9.5 milliliters of peripheral blood were drawn from each donor. Then a second PCR, running roughly 6 to 11 cycles, was carried out with a sample-barcoded 5' primer and a J-beta primer mix. MiXCR was run by TCRdb on the 5' RACE reads, yielding one entry per CDR3 protein. The sample yields about a million distinct CDR3 sequences, 35% to 40% seen once. Study findings and constraints: Whereas aged donors had fewer naive CD4+ cells, long-lived donors had more of them and higher diversity.

Trimming removed 2 bases from V and 1 base from J; junction bases left unmatched: 8. The CDR3 is 17 residues long. The germline V gene encodes CDR1 SGHDN and CDR2 FVKESK. The chain recombines TRBV14 with TRBJ2-3, with TRBD1 matching over 8 bases. Sequencing was carried out using blood. The clonotype originates from a man aged 18 to 29 in good health. The CDR3 bases are TGTGCCAGCAGCCAACTGGCAGGGGGCGGAGGCACAGATACGCAGTATTTT. Translated, it gives CASSQLAGGGGTDTQYF.